Below, 18 T cell receptor beta chains from the same sample are listed, as sequenced in a study of cytomegalovirus exposure and HLA in healthy donors. Assay used: immunoSEQ multiplex PCR; TCRdb lists only in-frame clones, some missing. The data show 250,000 to 400,000 clones, 87% seen once. Sequencing was performed on PBMCs. These receptors all stem from a woman aged 25 to 39 in good health and CMV-seropositive.

The genes are TRBV27 and TRBJ1-5, with no clear D. In germline, CDR1 is MNHEY, CDR2 SMNVEV (reference sequence). There are 15 residues in the CDR3. V lost 6 bases and J 9 bases, leaving 21 bases between the germline ends. CDR3 bases: TGTGCCAGCAGCTCGGCGGTCCCCCCTATGAGGCCCCAGCATTTT. Encoded protein: CASSSAVPPMRPQHF.

The chain links TRBV6-5 to TRBJ1-4; D not certain. The CDR3 extends over 12 amino acids. In germline, CDR1 is MNHEY, CDR2 SVGAGI. The CDR3: CGVGPTNEKLFF. Written as DNA, the CDR3 is TGTGGCGTTGGGCCAACTAATGAAAAACTGTTTTTT.

V and J are TRBV2 and TRBJ1-5; 7 bases line up with TRBD1. Germline V gives CDR1 SNHLY, CDR2 FYNNEI. V shed 3 bases and J 4 bases; nucleotides not matched to a gene: 9. The CDR3 spans 16 residues. The CDR3 loop reads CASSDSGGVGNQPQHF. In DNA form, the CDR3 reads TGTGCCAGCAGTGACTCAGGGGGAGTTGGGAATCAGCCCCAGCATTTT.

The CDR3 coding sequence is TGTGCCAGCAAGGACACAACCTCTGGGGCCAACGTCCTGACTTTC. Translating gives CASKDTTSGANVLTF. This chain links TRBV2 with TRBJ2-6; weak D call: TRBD1 (5 bases). The CDR3 sequence is 15 residues long. V was pared by 7 bases and J by 0 bases, with 10 bases between. The germline V gene encodes CDR1 SNHLY and CDR2 FYNNEI.

The V and J genes are TRBV28 and TRBJ2-3; TRBD2 might be the D (7 bases). V lost 5 bases to trimming and J lost 5 bases, with 17 bases between them. This CDR3 is built from 15 residues. The germline CDR1 and CDR2 sequences are MDHEN and SYDVKM. CDR3 in DNA: TGTGCCAGCAGTGACGCGGGAGAAGGGGGAGATACGCAGTATTTT. Amino acid sequence: CASSDAGEGGDTQYF.

The CDR3 bases are TGTGCCAGCAGCCCCCAAGGAGCGGGAGTAAATGAGCAGTTCTTC. Encoded protein: CASSPQGAGVNEQFF. The genes are TRBV7-2 and TRBJ2-1; 8 positions agree with TRBD2. The ends lost 5 bases at V and 7 bases at J; junction bases unmatched: 10. The CDR3 runs 15 residues. Germline CDR1 is SGHTA and CDR2 is FQGNSA.

J is TRBJ2-5 and V is TRBV5-1, with 7 nucleotides matching TRBD1. The ends lost 0 bases at V and 5 bases at J; junction bases unmatched: 10. Per the germline V gene, CDR1 is SGHRS and CDR2 is YFSETQ. This CDR3 is built from 16 residues. Here the CDR3 reads CASSLDPDRVRETQYF. DNA of the CDR3: TGCGCCAGCAGCTTGGACCCTGACAGGGTTCGGGAGACCCAGTACTTC.

The chain combines TRBV5-1 with TRBJ2-1, with 10 bases fitting TRBD1. Germline V lookup: CDR1 SGHRS, CDR2 YFSETQ. Losses at the gene ends were 0 bases for V and 7 bases for J; bases not matched to a gene: 7. This CDR3 comprises 16 residues. The CDR3 DNA is TGCGCCAGCAGCTTGGCCCCCCCGGGACAGGGGAATGAGCAGTTCTTC. The encoded protein is CASSLAPPGQGNEQFF.

This chain links TRBV28 with TRBJ1-6; 10 bases are shared with TRBD1. Trimming removed 7 bases from V and 10 bases from J; junction bases left unmatched: 10. Per the germline V gene, CDR1 is MDHEN and CDR2 is SYDVKM. The CDR3 totals 15 residues. In DNA form, the CDR3 reads TGTGCCAGCACCACTCCGGGACAGGGGTTATCACCCCTCCACTTT. Translating gives CASTTPGQGLSPLHF.

CDR3 nucleotides: TGCGCCAGCAGCTCACTGACGGGGGCCCTAGATACGCAGTATTTT. Protein product: CASSSLTGALDTQYF. The chain uses TRBV5-1 and TRBJ2-3; D is perhaps TRBD1 or TRBD2 (6 bases each). This CDR3 comprises 15 residues. Germline-derived CDR1 and CDR2 are SGHRS and YFSETQ. Trimming shortened V by 3 bases and J by 5 bases, and 16 bases separated the two germline ends.

This clone has just one count. The chain's CDR3 is CASSLMRGPKDTQYF. CDR3 nucleotides: TGTGCCAGCAGCTTGATGAGAGGGCCTAAAGATACGCAGTATTTT. The V and J genes are TRBV5-6 and TRBJ2-3; TRBD2 might be the D (5 bases). This CDR3 region has 15 residues. CDR1 is SGHDT, CDR2 YYEEEE, per germline. Deletions cut 1 base from V and 5 bases from J, with 14 bases between.

The chain couples TRBV14 to TRBJ1-5; unclear D gene. The germline V gene has CDR1 SGHDN and CDR2 FVKESK. The germline V and J ends were trimmed by 1 base and 2 bases, with 3 bases remaining between them. The CDR3 totals 13 residues. The CDR3 here is CASSQGRNQPQHF. CDR3 nucleotides: TGTGCCAGCAGCCAAGGTCGCAATCAGCCCCAGCATTTT. Based on the CDR3 plus reference TRBV14 and TRBJ1-5, the full variable domain is EAGVTQFPSHSVIEKGQTVTLRCDPISGHDNLYWYRRVMGKEIKFLLHFVKESKQDESGMPNNRFLAERTGGTYSTLKVQPAELEDSGVYFCASSQGRNQPQHFGDGTRLSIL.

The genes are TRBV28 and TRBJ2-3; 11 bases fit TRBD2. This CDR3 has 17 amino acids. Germline-derived CDR1 and CDR2 are MDHEN and SYDVKM. With V trimmed by 4 bases and J by 0 bases, 6 bases remained unmatched. CDR3 amino acids: CASSSGLAETSTDTQYF. CDR3 DNA: TGTGCCAGCAGTTCGGGACTAGCGGAAACTAGCACAGATACGCAGTATTTT.

V gene TRBV11-1 combines with J gene TRBJ2-5; 10 bases are a match to TRBD2. Germline V gene data show CDR1 as SGHAT and CDR2 as FQDESV (reference sequence). Germline trimming cut 3 bases from V and 5 bases from J; bases unmatched to any gene: 12. This CDR3 comprises 17 residues. CDR3 nucleotides: TGTGCCAGCAGCTTTCGAGCCCTAGCGGGAGTGAAGGAGACCCAGTACTTC. It translates to CASSFRALAGVKETQYF.

This rearrangement joins TRBV7-3 to TRBJ2-3; no clear D. Per the germline V gene, CDR1 is SGHTA and CDR2 is FQGTGA. The CDR3 contains 16 residues. Trimming shortened V by 1 base and J by 0 bases, and 11 bases separated the two germline ends. The CDR3 loop reads CASSLSSLSSTDTQYF. As DNA, the CDR3 is TGTGCCAGCAGCTTAAGCTCCCTGTCTAGCACAGATACGCAGTATTTT. The variable domain in full, completed from reference TRBV7-3 and TRBJ2-3, reads GAGVSQTPSNKVTEKGKYVELRCDPISGHTALYWYRQSLGQGPEFLIYFQGTGAADDSGLPNDRFFAVRPEGSVSTLKIQRTERGDSAVYLCASSLSSLSSTDTQYFGPGTRLTVL.

This clone has just one count. The V gene is TRBV29-1, the J gene TRBJ2-2; 7 bases are a match to TRBD2. The CDR3 has 16 residues. With V trimmed by 1 base and J by 7 bases, 12 bases remained unmatched. The germline gives CDR1 SQVTM, CDR2 ANQGSEA. The CDR3 is CSVEGEMTSSHGELFF. The CDR3, as DNA: TGCAGCGTTGAAGGGGAGATGACTAGCTCCCACGGGGAGCTGTTTTTT.

The chain recombines TRBV6-5 with TRBJ1-2; weak D call: TRBD1 (5 bases). The CDR3 extends over 14 amino acids. Germline V gene sequence: CDR1 MNHEY, CDR2 SVGAGI. Trimming took off 5 bases at V and 0 bases at J, with 10 bases between the two ends. DNA for the CDR3: TGTGCCAGCAGTACGGACACCGCTAACTATGGCTACACCTTC. Translated, it gives CASSTDTANYGYTF.

The chain has TRBV29-1 and TRBJ2-3; 9 bases agree with TRBD2. Germline-derived CDR1 and CDR2 are SQVTM and ANQGSEA. Trimming removed 6 bases from V and 6 bases from J; junction bases left unmatched: 7. This CDR3 contains 13 residues. CDR3: CSVVAGAGDTQYF. The DNA of the CDR3 is TGCAGCGTCGTAGCGGGGGCAGGGGATACGCAGTATTTT.